The clone carrying this TCR beta chain was observed a few times. This sample is part of a study of response to subunit inactivated influenza vaccine. MiXCR was run by TCRdb on the RT-PCR reads, yielding one entry per CDR3 protein. The table includes 700,000 to 800,000 distinct CDR3 sequences, 18% detected once. Trimming left V 3 bases short and J 3 bases short, with 12 bases between. The CDR3 runs 13 residues. Per germline, CDR1 DFQATT and CDR2 SNEGSKA (reference sequence). The clonotype comes from a man aged 50 to 59 who received an inactivated influenza vaccine. This chain uses TRBV20-1 with TRBJ2-7; D may match TRBD1 or TRBD2 (5 bases each). The sequenced sample was PBMCs from blood, obtained roughly 5 days after vaccination. The CDR3 region is CSASPGTNYEQYF. Written as DNA, the CDR3 is TGCAGTGCTAGCCCCGGGACCAACTACGAGCAGTACTTC.